This TCR beta chain was captured in a study of blood T cell repertoires in COVID-19. This clone appeared once. Method: immunoSEQ multiplex PCR; TCRdb's copy keeps in-frame clones and lacks some. The sample lists roughly 250,000 clones; 65% to 90% were seen once. Germline assignment: CDR1 SGHVS and CDR2 FNYEAQ. There are 15 residues in the CDR3. The trim removed 5 bases at V and 10 bases at J, leaving 9 bases unmatched. The specimen was peripheral blood. This rearrangement joins TRBV7-6 to TRBJ1-6, with 9 bases lining up with TRBD1. This TCR was recovered from a woman between 50 and 59 years old with acute or convalescent COVID-19. CDR3 region: CASSPRGTGNSPLHF. In DNA form, the CDR3 reads TGTGCCAGCAGCCCCCGGGGGACAGGGAACTCACCCCTCCACTTT.